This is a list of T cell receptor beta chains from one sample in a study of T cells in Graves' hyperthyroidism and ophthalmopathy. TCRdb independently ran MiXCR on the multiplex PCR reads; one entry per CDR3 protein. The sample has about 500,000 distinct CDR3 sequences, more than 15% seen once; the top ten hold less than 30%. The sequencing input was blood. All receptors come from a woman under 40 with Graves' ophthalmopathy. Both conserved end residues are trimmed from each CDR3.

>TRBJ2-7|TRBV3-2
ASSQEVCGRAPPYEQY
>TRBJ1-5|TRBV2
ASSEARSQPQH
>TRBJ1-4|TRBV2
ASRETGGREKLF
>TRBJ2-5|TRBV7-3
ASSFLGRGAWETQY
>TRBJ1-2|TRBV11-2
ASSLEGTGRAGYT
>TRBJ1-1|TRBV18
ASSPNRAGNTEAF
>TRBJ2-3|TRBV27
ASSLFRGSSTDTQY
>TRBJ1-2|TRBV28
ASNQIDSIYGYT
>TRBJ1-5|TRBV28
ASSFSTGGIGQPQH
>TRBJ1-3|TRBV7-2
ASSLDGGSGNTIY
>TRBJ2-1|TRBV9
ASSAGLAGEISYNEQF
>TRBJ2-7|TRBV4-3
ASSQTSGHSYEQY
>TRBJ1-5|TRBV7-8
ASSLIGVGLGGQPQH
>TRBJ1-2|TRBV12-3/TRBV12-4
ASSLNGIPDYGYT
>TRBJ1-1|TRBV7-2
ASSRQGPAF
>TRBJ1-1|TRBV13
ASSRWTPGTEAF
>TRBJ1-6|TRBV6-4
ASSTDRGTSPLH
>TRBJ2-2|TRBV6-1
ASSEVNRGSGTGELF
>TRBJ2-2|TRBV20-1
SASGTSGTGELF
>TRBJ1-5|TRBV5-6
ASSDRGRGQPQH
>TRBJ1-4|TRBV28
ASTRGYEKLF
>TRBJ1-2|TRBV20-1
SARDRQLDGYT
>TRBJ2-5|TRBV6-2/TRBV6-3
ASGAGERETQY
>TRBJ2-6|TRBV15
ATSREINGGANVLT
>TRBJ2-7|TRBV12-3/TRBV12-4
ASRRTGGSGEQY
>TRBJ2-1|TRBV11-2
ASSSWSGRAGEQF
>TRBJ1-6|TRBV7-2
ASRWTGGSYNSPLH
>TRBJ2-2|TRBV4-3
ASSPHREVGELF
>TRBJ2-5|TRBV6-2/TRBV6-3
ASSYEQPYQETQY
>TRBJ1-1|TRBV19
ASSIYEGEMNTEAF
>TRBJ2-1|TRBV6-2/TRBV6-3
ASSIDPHSYNEQF
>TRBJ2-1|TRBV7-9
ASSPGLAGGSSSYNEQF
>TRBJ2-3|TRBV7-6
ASSSRRDTQY
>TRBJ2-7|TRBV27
ASSFLAGGPANEQY
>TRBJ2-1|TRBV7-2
ASSPGLVPHEQF
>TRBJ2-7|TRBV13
ASSFRDSDPTYEQY
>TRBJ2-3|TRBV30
AWSSGETDTQY
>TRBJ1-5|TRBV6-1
ASSGGQYQPQH
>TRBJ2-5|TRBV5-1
ASSAPGGLTQETQY
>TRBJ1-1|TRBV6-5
ASSYSGMVSAEAF
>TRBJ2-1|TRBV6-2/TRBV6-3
ASSTLSSYNEQF
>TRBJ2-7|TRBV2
ASITDKYYEQY
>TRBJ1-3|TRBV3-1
ASSSQTGGPYSGNTIY
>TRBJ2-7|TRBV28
ASKANYEQY
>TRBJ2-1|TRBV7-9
ASSFFSGTRGNNEQF
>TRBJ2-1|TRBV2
ASSEFAGGGYNEQF
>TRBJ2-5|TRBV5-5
ASSPTDYQETQY
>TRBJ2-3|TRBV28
ASSLPGPLTDTQY
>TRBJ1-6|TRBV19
ASSTTRGPSHRALH
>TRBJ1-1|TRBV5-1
ASSSPGQGAIEAF
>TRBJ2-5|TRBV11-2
ASSFNAWGYQETQY
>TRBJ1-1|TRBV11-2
ASSWEGAPYTEAF
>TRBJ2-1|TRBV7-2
ASSSRGRLEQF
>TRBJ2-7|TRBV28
ASSFNPGLAGGWYEQY
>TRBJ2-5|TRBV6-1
ASSEYVGSLAGETQY
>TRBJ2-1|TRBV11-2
ATDMGDRYNEQF
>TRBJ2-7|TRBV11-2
ASSLGDRGLAGGEQY
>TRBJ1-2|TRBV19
ASSPSSATGSYT